This T cell receptor beta chain was sequenced during a study of shared clonotypes between healthy human individuals. Here immunoSEQ multiplex PCR was the method, and the copy in TCRdb shows in-frame clones only, minus some. The table has fewer than 850,000 clones, about 90% seen once; the top ten hold less than 40%. Deletions cut 6 bases from V and 0 bases from J, with 9 bases between. CDR3 length: 14 amino acids. Per the germline V gene, CDR1 is MDHEN and CDR2 is SYDVKM. Researchers reported that CD8 memory united CD45RO+ cells with CCR7-negative CD45RA+ TemRA cells. Input material: memory CD8+ T cells from PBMCs. Subset of the sample: CD45RO+ cells pooled with CCR7-negative TemRA cells. The chain is built from TRBV28 and TRBJ2-4; D is undetermined. This sequence was found in a man aged 18 to 29 in good health. Some clones in this sample may be carry-over from other donors' samples. The CDR3 is CASSASSAKNIQYF. The CDR3 nucleotides are TGTGCCAGCAGCGCAAGTTCAGCCAAAAACATTCAGTACTTC.